The 15 T cell receptor beta chains below were found in one sample sequenced in a study of long-term antiretroviral therapy in people with HIV. Researchers ran immunoSEQ v3.0 at survey level. Data came from immunoSEQ multiplex PCR; TCRdb stores just in-frame clones and leaves some out. Of about 17,000 clones listed, about 91% are singletons. Material: unsorted PBMCs, obtained 0.3 years after starting antiretroviral therapy. These receptors were taken from a man in his sixties with HIV.

V usage is TRBV2 and J usage is TRBJ2-2; 8 positions match TRBD2. CDR3 length: 14 amino acids. J gave up 6 bases and V 7 bases, and 7 bases lay outside the gene matches. In germline, CDR1 is SNHLY, CDR2 FYNNEI. CDR3 protein: CASTGSGIAGELFF. CDR3 nucleotides: TGTGCCAGCACCGGTAGCGGGATCGCCGGGGAGCTGTTTTTT.

This chain joins TRBV21-1 and TRBJ2-1; TRBD2, the table's D call, was not compared with the DNA. TRBV21-1 is a listed pseudogene. There are 18 residues in the CDR3. CDR3 sequence (DNA): TGTGCCAGCAGCGTCCATGGACTAGCGGGATCCAAAAGGGATGAGCAGTTCTTC. It translates to CASSVHGLAGSKRDEQFF.

This chain links TRBV28 with TRBJ1-5, with TRBD1 identical over 9 bases. CDR1 is MDHEN, CDR2 SYDVKM, per germline. The CDR3 loop spans 15 amino acids. Losses at the gene ends were 2 bases for V and 4 bases for J; bases not matched to a gene: 3. CDR3 nucleotide sequence: TGTGCCAGCAGTTTAAGCGGACAGGGGAATCAGCCCCAGCATTTT. Translation: CASSLSGQGNQPQHF.

The genes are TRBV27 and TRBJ1-4, with D hard to call. The ends were cut back, 7 bases at V and 0 bases at J, with 21 bases in the middle. CDR1 and CDR2 (germline): MNHEY, SMNVEV (reference sequence). The CDR3 loop spans 18 amino acids. The DNA for the CDR3 is TGTGCCAGCACCGTGGTCGGGCGTCGTGGCGCAACTAATGAAAAACTGTTTTTT. It translates to CASTVVGRRGATNEKLFF.

The chain carries TRBV27 and TRBJ2-7, with 9 bases that match TRBD1. Germline values: CDR1 MNHEY, CDR2 SMNVEV (reference sequence). V lost 6 bases and J lost 5; bases outside the gene matches: 17. The CDR3 totals 17 residues. CDR3 in amino acids: CASSLSPGTGNTHEQYF. CDR3 nucleotides: TGTGCCAGCAGCCTCTCCCCCGGGACAGGGAATACCCACGAGCAGTACTTC.

V and J are TRBV11-2 and TRBJ2-5; 7 nucleotides agree with TRBD1. The end of the DNA fits TRBJ2-7 better, so the J call may be wrong. Germline V gene data show CDR1 as SGHAT and CDR2 as FQNNGV. The CDR3 has 15 amino acids. CDR3 residues: CASSAPGQSSYEQYF. CDR3 coding DNA: TGTGCCAGCAGCGCGCCGGGACAGTCCTCCTACGAGCAGTACTTC.

The chain is built from TRBV4-2 and TRBJ2-1; 14 nucleotides line up with TRBD2. V lost 4 bases and J lost 7; bases outside the gene matches: 9. Germline V gene lookup returns CDR1 LGHNA and CDR2 YNFKEQ. CDR3 length: 17 residues. CDR3 in amino acids: CASSLLGTSGGQNEQFF. The CDR3, as DNA: TGTGCCAGCAGCCTCCTAGGGACTAGCGGGGGACAGAATGAGCAGTTCTTC.

The V gene is TRBV7-3, the J gene TRBJ1-1; D may be TRBD1 (5 bases). Germline V lookup: CDR1 SGHTA, CDR2 FQGTGA. Deletions cut 6 bases from V and 4 bases from J, with 12 bases between. The CDR3 consists of 13 residues. DNA for the CDR3: TGTGCCAGCAGTGACCAGGGCGCCACTGAAGCTTTCTTT. Amino acids: CASSDQGATEAFF.

This chain joins TRBV30 and TRBJ2-3; D may be TRBD2 (7 bases). The CDR3 is 16 residues long. Trimming cost V 1 base and J 6 bases, with 20 bases left between them. Germline lookup yields CDR1 GTSNPN and CDR2 SVGIG (reference sequence). The CDR3 reads CAWSDPWGGLQDTQYF. The CDR3 DNA sequence: TGTGCCTGGAGTGACCCTTGGGGGGGCTTGCAGGATACGCAGTATTTT.

The gene calls are TRBV9 and TRBJ1-5; D perhaps matches TRBD1 (6 bases). CDR3 length: 14 residues. Germline V gene data show CDR1 as SGDLS and CDR2 as YYNGEE. V was shortened by 4 bases and J by 8 bases, with 16 bases between the two germline ends. CDR3: CASSLGGGGEPQHF. CDR3 nucleotide sequence: TGTGCCAGCAGCTTAGGGGGGGGTGGTGAGCCCCAGCATTTT.

The chain links TRBV2 to TRBJ1-6; unclear D gene. Between the trimmed V and J ends, which lost 8 bases and 9 bases, there was a span of 11 bases. Germline CDR1 and CDR2: SNHLY and FYNNEI. This CDR3 has 12 residues. The CDR3 bases are TGTGCCAGCCGGGCCGGTGGTTCACCCCTCCACTTT. This translates into CASRAGGSPLHF.

The chain links TRBV27 to TRBJ2-1; 10 nucleotides agree with TRBD2. CDR1 and CDR2 (germline): MNHEY, SMNVEV (reference sequence). This CDR3 comprises 15 residues. The J segment lost 2 bases and the V segment lost 3 bases, leaving 1 base of the junction unmatched. This CDR3 reads CASSFSGRTYNEQFF. CDR3 DNA: TGTGCCAGCAGTTTTAGCGGGAGGACCTACAATGAGCAGTTCTTC.

Regarding this clone: Other DNA sequences within the sample encode an identical CDR3. This chain joins TRBV7-2 and TRBJ1-3, with D uncertain. Trimming pared 2 bases from V and 1 base from J, leaving 9 bases between. CDR1 is SGHTA, CDR2 FQGNSA, per germline. This CDR3 region has 15 residues. DNA of the CDR3: TGTGCCAGCAGCTTAATGGATTCTTCTGGAAACACCATATATTTT. Amino acid sequence: CASSLMDSSGNTIYF.

Here the CDR3 reads CASSRVLGRMNTGELFF. CDR3 DNA: TGCGCCAGCAGCCGGGTTTTAGGTCGGATGAACACCGGGGAGCTGTTTTTT. The chain is built from TRBV5-1 and TRBJ2-2; D call uncertain. This CDR3 spans 17 amino acids. The ends were cut back, 4 bases at V and 1 base at J, with 17 bases in the middle. From germline, CDR1 is SGHRS and CDR2 YFSETQ.

This chain uses TRBV19 with TRBJ2-3; maybe TRBD1 (6 bases). V was pared by 1 base and J by 0 bases, with 8 bases between. This CDR3 comprises 15 residues. Per the germline V gene, CDR1 is LNHDA and CDR2 is SQIVND (reference sequence). Here the CDR3 reads CASSIGGPSTDTQYF. DNA of the CDR3: TGTGCCAGTAGTATAGGGGGGCCGAGCACAGATACGCAGTATTTT. The variable domain in full, completed from reference TRBV19 and TRBJ2-3, reads DGGITQSPKYLFRKEGQNVTLSCEQNLNHDAMYWYRQDPGQGLRLIYYSQIVNDFQKGDIAEGYSVSREKKESFPLTVTSAQKNPTAFYLCASSIGGPSTDTQYFGPGTRLTVL.